This T cell receptor beta chain came from a study of T cells expressing NK-cell markers. Germline CDR1 SQVTM, CDR2 ANQGSEA. This CDR3 is 15 amino acids long. 5'RACE template switching built TCR beta cDNA with unique molecular identifiers. TCRdb reanalyzed the 5' RACE reads, giving one entry per CDR3 protein sequence and no DNA. The sample totals some 110,000 distinct CDR3 sequences. Sequencing was carried out using blood T cells: a sorted CD56 or NKG2C T cell subset, CD4+ or CD8+ T cells, or bulk PBMC T cells (not recorded which). The TCR originated in a woman between 18 and 69 years old in good health. The chain recombines TRBV29-1 with TRBJ2-3; without DNA, the TCRdb call of TRBD2 cannot be checked. CDR3 in amino acids: CSVDGLAGLADTQYF.